The text below deals with one T cell receptor beta chain. These data are taken from a study of blood T cells in healthy people across ages. This CDR3 comprises 16 residues. Germline V gene data show CDR1 as SEHNR and CDR2 as FQNEAQ (reference sequence). Trimming took off 6 bases at V and 4 bases at J, with 21 bases between the two ends. Next came a second PCR, run for about 6 to 12 cycles, which used a sample-barcoded 5' primer along with a J-beta primer mix. TCRdb processed the 5' RACE reads anew with MiXCR; each CDR3 protein has one entry. The sample lists around 780,000 distinct CDR3 sequences, around three fifths occurring once.

Sequenced input: blood. The receptor comes from a man in his forties in good health. The chain couples TRBV7-9 to TRBJ1-2; perhaps TRBD1 as D (6 bases). Here the CDR3 reads CASSAASLGGAYGYTF. CDR3 sequence (DNA): TGTGCCAGCAGTGCGGCGAGTTTGGGGGGCGCCTATGGCTACACCTTC.